The TCR beta chain described here comes from a study of shared clonotypes between healthy human individuals. Study-level results: Non-shared clonotypes had lower generation probabilities than clonotypes shared by all four sorted-subset donors.

This CDR3 is built from 16 residues. Trimming took 1 base from V and 0 from J; bases not matched to a gene: 2. Germline CDR1 is SGHAT and CDR2 is FQNNGV. Across several immunoSEQ plates, the genomic DNA of each subset was split evenly. Original processing methods: ImmunoSEQ sequences covered only the junction and lacked quality scores; filtering therefore differed. Assay: immunoSEQ multiplex PCR; the TCRdb copy retains only in-frame clones and omits some. V and J calls plus clone size are reproduced from that table; the DNA served to infer D and trimming. The top ten clones hold under 2% of a sample with roughly 680,000 clones, over 60% of them seen once. This clone was counted many times. The antigen remains undetermined.

The chain has TRBV11-2 and TRBJ2-1, with 8 bases that match TRBD2. This sequence originates from a woman in her twenties or thirties in good health. Material: memory CD4+ T cells sorted from blood. The subset denotes: CD45RA-negative fraction. The DNA of the CDR3 is TGTGCCAGCAGCTTAGTCGCGGGAGGCTCCTACAATGAGCAGTTCTTC. Protein: CASSLVAGGSYNEQFF.